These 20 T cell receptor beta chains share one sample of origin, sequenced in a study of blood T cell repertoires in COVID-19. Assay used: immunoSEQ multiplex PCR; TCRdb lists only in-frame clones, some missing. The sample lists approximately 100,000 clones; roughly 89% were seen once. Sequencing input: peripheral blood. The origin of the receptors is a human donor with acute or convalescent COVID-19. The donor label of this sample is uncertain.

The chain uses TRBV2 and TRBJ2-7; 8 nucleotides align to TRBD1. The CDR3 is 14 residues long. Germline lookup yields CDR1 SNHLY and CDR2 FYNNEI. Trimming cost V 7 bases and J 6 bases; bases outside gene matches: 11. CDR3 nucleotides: TGTGCCAGCACCCAGCTCGACAGGGGCGGCGAGCAGTACTTC. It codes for CASTQLDRGGEQYF.

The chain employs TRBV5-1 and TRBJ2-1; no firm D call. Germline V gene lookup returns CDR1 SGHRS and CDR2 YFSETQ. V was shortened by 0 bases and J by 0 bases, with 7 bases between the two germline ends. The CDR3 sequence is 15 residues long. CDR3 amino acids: CASSLGLVSYNEQFF. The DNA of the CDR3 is TGCGCCAGCAGCTTGGGACTTGTCTCCTACAATGAGCAGTTCTTC.

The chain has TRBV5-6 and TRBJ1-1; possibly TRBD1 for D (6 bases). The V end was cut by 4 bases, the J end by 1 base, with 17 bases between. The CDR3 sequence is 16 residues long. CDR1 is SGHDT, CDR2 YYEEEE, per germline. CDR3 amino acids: CASSGGPGHRNTEAFF. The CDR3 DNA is TGTGCCAGCAGCGGTGGACCGGGACACCGGAACACTGAAGCTTTCTTT.

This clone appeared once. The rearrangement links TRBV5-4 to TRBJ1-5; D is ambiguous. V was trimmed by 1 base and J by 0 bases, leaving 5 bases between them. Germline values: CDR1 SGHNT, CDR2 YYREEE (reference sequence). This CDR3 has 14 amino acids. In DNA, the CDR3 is TGTGCCAGCAGCTTGTTTAATAGCAATCAGCCCCAGCATTTT. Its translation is CASSLFNSNQPQHF. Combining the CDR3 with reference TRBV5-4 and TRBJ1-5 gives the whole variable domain ETGVTQSPTHLIKTRGQQVTLRCSSQSGHNTVSWYQQALGQGPQFIFQYYREEENGRGNFPPRFSGLQFPNYSSELNVNALELDDSALYLCASSLFNSNQPQHFGDGTRLSIL.

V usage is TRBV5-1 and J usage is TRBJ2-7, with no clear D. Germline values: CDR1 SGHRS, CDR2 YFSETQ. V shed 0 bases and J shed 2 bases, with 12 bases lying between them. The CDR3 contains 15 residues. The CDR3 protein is CASSLVAGSTYEQYF. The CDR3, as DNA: TGCGCCAGCAGCTTGGTGGCAGGTTCAACCTACGAGCAGTACTTC.

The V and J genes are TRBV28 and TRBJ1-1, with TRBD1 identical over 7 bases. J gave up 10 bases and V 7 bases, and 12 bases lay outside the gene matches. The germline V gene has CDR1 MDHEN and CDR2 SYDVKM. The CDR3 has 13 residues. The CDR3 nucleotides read TGTGCCAGCATCAATCTCAGGGGGGCCCGAGCTTTCTTT. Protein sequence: CASINLRGARAFF.

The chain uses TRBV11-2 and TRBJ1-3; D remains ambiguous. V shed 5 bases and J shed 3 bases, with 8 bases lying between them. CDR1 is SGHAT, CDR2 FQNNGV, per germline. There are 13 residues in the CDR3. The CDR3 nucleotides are TGTGCCAGCAGCCCAGCGGGTGGAAACACCATATATTTT. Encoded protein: CASSPAGGNTIYF.

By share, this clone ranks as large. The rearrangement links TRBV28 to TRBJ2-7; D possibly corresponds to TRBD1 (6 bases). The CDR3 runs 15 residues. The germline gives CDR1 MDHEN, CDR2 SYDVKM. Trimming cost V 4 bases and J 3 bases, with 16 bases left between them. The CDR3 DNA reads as TGTGCCAGCAGTTATCACAGGGCCCTCTACTACGAGCAGTACTTC. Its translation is CASSYHRALYYEQYF.

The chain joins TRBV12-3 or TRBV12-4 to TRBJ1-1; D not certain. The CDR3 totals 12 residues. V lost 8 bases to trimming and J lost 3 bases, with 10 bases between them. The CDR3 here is CASGERDTEAFF. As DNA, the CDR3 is TGTGCCAGCGGGGAGAGGGACACTGAAGCTTTCTTT.

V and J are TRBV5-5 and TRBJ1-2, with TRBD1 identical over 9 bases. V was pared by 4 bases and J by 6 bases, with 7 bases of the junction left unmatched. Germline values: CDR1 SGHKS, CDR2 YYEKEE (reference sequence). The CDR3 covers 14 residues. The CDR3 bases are TGTGCCAGCAGCCCATGGACAGGGGAGAATGGCTACACCTTC. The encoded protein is CASSPWTGENGYTF.

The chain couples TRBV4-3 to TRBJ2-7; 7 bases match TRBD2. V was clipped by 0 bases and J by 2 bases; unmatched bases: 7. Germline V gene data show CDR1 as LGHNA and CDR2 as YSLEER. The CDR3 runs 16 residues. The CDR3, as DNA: TGCGCCAGCAGCCAAGAAATCCGGGGGGTTCCCTACGAGCAGTACTTC. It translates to CASSQEIRGVPYEQYF.

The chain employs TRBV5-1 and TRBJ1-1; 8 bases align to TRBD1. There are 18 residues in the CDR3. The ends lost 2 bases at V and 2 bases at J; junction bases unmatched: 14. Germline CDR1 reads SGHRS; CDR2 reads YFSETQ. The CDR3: CASSFLRGPTPSNTEAFF. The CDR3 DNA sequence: TGCGCCAGCAGCTTTCTCAGGGGGCCGACGCCAAGTAACACTGAAGCTTTCTTT.

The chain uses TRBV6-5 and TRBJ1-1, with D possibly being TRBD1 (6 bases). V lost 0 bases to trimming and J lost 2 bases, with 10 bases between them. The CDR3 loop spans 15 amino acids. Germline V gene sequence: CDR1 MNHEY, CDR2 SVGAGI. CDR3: CASSYSQGGNTEAFF. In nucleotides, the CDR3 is TGTGCCAGCAGTTACTCACAAGGGGGTAACACTGAAGCTTTCTTT.

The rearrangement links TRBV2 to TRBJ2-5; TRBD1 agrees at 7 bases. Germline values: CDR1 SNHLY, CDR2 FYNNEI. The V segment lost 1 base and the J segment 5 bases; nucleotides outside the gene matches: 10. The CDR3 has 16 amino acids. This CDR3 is CASSEGYRGTLETQYF. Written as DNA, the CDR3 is TGTGCCAGCAGTGAAGGCTACAGGGGTACCTTGGAGACCCAGTACTTC.

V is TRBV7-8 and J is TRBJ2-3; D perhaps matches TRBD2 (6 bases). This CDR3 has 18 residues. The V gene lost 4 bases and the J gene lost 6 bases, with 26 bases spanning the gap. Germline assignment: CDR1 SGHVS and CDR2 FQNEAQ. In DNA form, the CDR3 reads TGTGCCAGCAGCTCCCCGACGGGACTTACAAACTCCCCGGATACGCAGTATTTT. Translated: CASSSPTGLTNSPDTQYF. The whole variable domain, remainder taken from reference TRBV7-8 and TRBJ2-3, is GAGVSQSPRYKVAKRGQDVALRCDPISGHVSLFWYQQALGQGPEFLTYFQNEAQLDKSGLPSDRFFAERPEGSVSTLKIQRTQQEDSAVYLCASSSPTGLTNSPDTQYFGPGTRLTVL.

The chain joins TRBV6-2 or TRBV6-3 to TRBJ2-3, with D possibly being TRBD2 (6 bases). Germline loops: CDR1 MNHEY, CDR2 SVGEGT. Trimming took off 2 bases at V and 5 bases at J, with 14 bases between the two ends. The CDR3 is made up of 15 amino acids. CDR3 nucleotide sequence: TGTGCCAGCAGTTACGGAGGGGACTCTCTAGATACGCAGTATTTT. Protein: CASSYGGDSLDTQYF.

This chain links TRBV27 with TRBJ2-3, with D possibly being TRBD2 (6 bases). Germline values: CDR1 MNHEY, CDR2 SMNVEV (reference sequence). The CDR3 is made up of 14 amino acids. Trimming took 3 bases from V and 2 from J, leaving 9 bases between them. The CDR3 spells CASSFGGVTDTQYF. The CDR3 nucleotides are TGTGCCAGCAGTTTCGGAGGGGTCACAGATACGCAGTATTTT.

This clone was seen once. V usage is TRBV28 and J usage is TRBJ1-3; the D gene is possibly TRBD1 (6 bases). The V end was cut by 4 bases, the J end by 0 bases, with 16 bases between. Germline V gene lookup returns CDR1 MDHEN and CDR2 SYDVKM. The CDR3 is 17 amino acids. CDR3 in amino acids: CASSSPGHWSSGNTIYF. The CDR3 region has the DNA TGTGCCAGCAGTTCACCGGGACATTGGAGCTCTGGAAACACCATATATTTT.

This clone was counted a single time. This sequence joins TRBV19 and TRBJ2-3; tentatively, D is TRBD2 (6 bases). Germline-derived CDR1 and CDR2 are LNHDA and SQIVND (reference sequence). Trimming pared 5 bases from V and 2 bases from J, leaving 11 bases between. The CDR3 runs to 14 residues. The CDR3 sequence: CASSFSGFTDTQYF. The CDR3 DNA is TGTGCCAGTAGTTTCAGCGGGTTCACAGATACGCAGTATTTT.

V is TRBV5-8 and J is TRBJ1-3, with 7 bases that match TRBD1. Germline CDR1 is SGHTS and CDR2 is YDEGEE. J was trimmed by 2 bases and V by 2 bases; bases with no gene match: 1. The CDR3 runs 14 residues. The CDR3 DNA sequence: TGTGCCAGCAGCTTCACAGGGGCTGGAAACACCATATATTTT. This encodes CASSFTGAGNTIYF.